These 9 T cell receptor beta chains were all obtained from the same sample, sequenced in a study of CD8+ T cells in alopecia areata. Extracted RNA was reverse transcribed into cDNA, the sequencing template. TCRdb's copy holds only in-frame clones and misses some; the assay was immunoSEQ multiplex PCR. Of some 150,000 clones listed, around half are singletons. This material consisted of CD8+ T cells sorted from blood, taken at week 0. The receptors originated from a human donor with alopecia areata.

The V gene is TRBV7-9, the J gene TRBJ2-1; D is uncertain. The germline V gene encodes CDR1 SEHNR and CDR2 FQNEAQ (reference sequence). Deletions cut 2 bases from V and 11 bases from J, with 4 bases between. CDR3 length equals 10 residues. CDR3 nucleotides: TGTGCCAGCAGCTTATCCCAGCAGTTCTTC. This codes for CASSLSQQFF.

The chain combines TRBV7-8 with TRBJ2-7, with 8 bases fitting TRBD1. Per germline, CDR1 SGHVS and CDR2 FQNEAQ. The CDR3 runs 15 residues. The junction had 5 bases not matched to a gene; V was cut back by 0 bases and J by 4 bases. DNA for the CDR3: TGTGCCAGCAGCTTAGCGACAGGGGTCAGGTACGAGCAGTACTTC. This translates into CASSLATGVRYEQYF.

In its sample, this clone was seen many times. This rearrangement joins TRBV19 to TRBJ1-1; D gene unclear. CDR3 length equals 14 residues. From germline, CDR1 is LNHDA and CDR2 SQIVND (reference sequence). The V end lost 3 bases, the J end lost 1 base, and 9 bases lay between the germline ends. The DNA of the CDR3 is TGTGCCAGTAGTATCGAAAAAACGAACACTGAAGCTTTCTTT. Amino acids: CASSIEKTNTEAFF. Combining the CDR3 with reference TRBV19 and TRBJ1-1 gives the whole variable domain DGGITQSPKYLFRKEGQNVTLSCEQNLNHDAMYWYRQDPGQGLRLIYYSQIVNDFQKGDIAEGYSVSREKKESFPLTVTSAQKNPTAFYLCASSIEKTNTEAFFGQGTRLTVV.

This clone turned up a few times. The chain uses TRBV6-5 and TRBJ2-3; TRBD2 matches 9 bases. The CDR3 extends over 15 amino acids. CDR1 and CDR2 from the germline V gene are MNHEY and SVGAGI. V shed 7 bases and J 1 base; nucleotides not matched to a gene: 6. The CDR3 DNA follows: TGTGCCAGCAATCCTAGCGGGATTGGCACAGATACGCAGTATTTT. Translation: CASNPSGIGTDTQYF.

This clone was observed a few times. The chain carries TRBV29-1 and TRBJ2-3, with 9 positions matching TRBD2. J gave up 4 bases and V 3 bases, and 5 bases lay outside the gene matches. This CDR3 region has 14 residues. Germline CDR1 reads SQVTM; CDR2 reads ANQGSEA. The chain's CDR3 is CSVEISGGADTQYF. CDR3 in DNA: TGCAGCGTTGAGATTAGCGGGGGAGCAGATACGCAGTATTTT.

The chain is built from TRBV9 and TRBJ2-7; D possibly corresponds to TRBD1 (5 bases). V was shortened by 0 bases and J by 6 bases, with 13 bases between the two germline ends. Germline CDR1 and CDR2: SGDLS and YYNGEE. This CDR3 has 14 residues. CDR3 sequence reads: CASSVDAGSGEQYF. The CDR3 region has the DNA TGTGCCAGCAGCGTAGACGCAGGGTCGGGCGAGCAGTACTTC.

V gene TRBV30 combines with J gene TRBJ1-2; 10 nucleotides match TRBD1. V shed 2 bases and J 10 bases; nucleotides not matched to a gene: 4. Germline V gene lookup returns CDR1 GTSNPN and CDR2 SVGIG (reference sequence). The CDR3 runs to 12 residues. The CDR3 is CAWSSGTGDYTF. Here the CDR3 DNA reads TGTGCCTGGAGTTCAGGGACAGGGGACTACACCTTC.

The chain recombines TRBV30 with TRBJ1-1; D is possibly TRBD1 (6 bases). Trimming stripped 0 bases from V and 3 bases from J, with 17 bases between. CDR3 length: 16 residues. Germline V CDR1 and CDR2: GTSNPN, SVGIG (reference sequence). CDR3 nucleotide sequence: TGTGCCTGGAGTGTAGGTTGGGCAGGGGAGGACACTGAAGCTTTCTTT. Translating gives CAWSVGWAGEDTEAFF.

The rearrangement links TRBV30 to TRBJ2-1, with a possible D match to TRBD1 (6 bases). V lost 4 bases to trimming and J lost 6 bases, with 28 bases between them. Germline V gives CDR1 GTSNPN, CDR2 SVGIG (reference sequence). The CDR3 length is 18 residues. The CDR3 coding sequence is TGTGCCTGGATGGTTAAGGCGGGTCCCCAGGGGAGTGGCAATGAGCAGTTCTTC. Its translation: CAWMVKAGPQGSGNEQFF. The full variable domain, completed using reference TRBV30 and TRBJ2-1, is SQTIHQWPATLVQPVGSPLSLECTVEGTSNPNLYWYRQAAGRGLQLLFYSVGIGQISSEVPQNLSASRPQDRQFILSSKKLLLSDSGFYLCAWMVKAGPQGSGNEQFFGPGTRLTVL.